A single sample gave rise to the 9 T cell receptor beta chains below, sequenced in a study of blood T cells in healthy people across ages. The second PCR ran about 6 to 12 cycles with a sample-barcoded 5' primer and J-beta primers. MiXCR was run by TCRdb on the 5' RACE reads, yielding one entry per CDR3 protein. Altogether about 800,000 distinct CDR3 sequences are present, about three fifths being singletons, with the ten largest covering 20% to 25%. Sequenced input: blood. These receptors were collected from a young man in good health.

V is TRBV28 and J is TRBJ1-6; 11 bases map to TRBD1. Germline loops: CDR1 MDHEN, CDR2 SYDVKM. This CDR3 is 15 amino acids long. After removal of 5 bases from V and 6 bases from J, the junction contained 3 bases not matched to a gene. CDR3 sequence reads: CASSRGTGGNSPLHF. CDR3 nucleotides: TGTGCCAGCAGTAGGGGGACAGGGGGTAATTCACCCCTCCACTTT. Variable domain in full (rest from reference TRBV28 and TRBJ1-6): DVKVTQSSRYLVKRTGEKVFLECVQDMDHENMFWYRQDPGLGLRLIYFSYDVKMKEKGDIPEGYSVSREKKERFSLILESASTNQTSMYLCASSRGTGGNSPLHFGNGTRLTVT.

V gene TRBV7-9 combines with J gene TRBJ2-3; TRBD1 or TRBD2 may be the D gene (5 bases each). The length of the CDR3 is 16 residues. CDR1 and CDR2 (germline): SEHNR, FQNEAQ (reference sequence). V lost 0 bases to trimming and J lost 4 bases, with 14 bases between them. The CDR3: CASSLAGPTNSDTQYF. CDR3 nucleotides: TGTGCCAGCAGCTTAGCGGGGCCGACTAACTCAGATACGCAGTATTTT.

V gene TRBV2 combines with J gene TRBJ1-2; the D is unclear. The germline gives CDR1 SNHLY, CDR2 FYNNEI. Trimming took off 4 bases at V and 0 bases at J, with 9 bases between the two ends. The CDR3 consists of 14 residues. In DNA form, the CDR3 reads TGTGCCAGCAGTGTCTCCGGGGCTAACTATGGCTACACCTTC. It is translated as CASSVSGANYGYTF.

The CDR3 nucleotides read TGTGCCAGCAGTCTATACTGGGGGGGGAACACTGAAGCTTTCTTT. Amino acids: CASSLYWGGNTEAFF. The chain joins TRBV27 to TRBJ1-1; perhaps TRBD1 as D (5 bases). Trimming cost V 5 bases and J 1 base, with 14 bases left between them. The CDR3 is 15 residues long. CDR1 is MNHEY and CDR2 is SMNVEV in the germline V gene (reference sequence).

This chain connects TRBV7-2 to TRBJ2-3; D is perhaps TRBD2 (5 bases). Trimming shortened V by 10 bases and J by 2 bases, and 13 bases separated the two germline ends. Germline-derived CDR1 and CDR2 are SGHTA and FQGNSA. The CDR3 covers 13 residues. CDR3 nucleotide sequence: TGTGCCACTCATAGCGTGAACACAGATACGCAGTATTTT. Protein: CATHSVNTDTQYF.

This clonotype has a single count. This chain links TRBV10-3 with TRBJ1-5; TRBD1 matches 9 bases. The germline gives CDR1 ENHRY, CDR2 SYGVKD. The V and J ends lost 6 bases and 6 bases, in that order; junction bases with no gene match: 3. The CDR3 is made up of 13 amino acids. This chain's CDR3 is CAIRDRGSQPQHF. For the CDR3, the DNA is TGTGCCATCAGGGACAGGGGATCTCAGCCCCAGCATTTT.

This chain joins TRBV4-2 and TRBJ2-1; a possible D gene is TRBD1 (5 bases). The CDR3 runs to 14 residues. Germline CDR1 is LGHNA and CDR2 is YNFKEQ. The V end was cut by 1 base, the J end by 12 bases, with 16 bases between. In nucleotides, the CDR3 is TGTGCCAGCAGCCAAGGGGGCCCGAACCCAATGCAGTTCTTC. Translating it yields CASSQGGPNPMQFF.

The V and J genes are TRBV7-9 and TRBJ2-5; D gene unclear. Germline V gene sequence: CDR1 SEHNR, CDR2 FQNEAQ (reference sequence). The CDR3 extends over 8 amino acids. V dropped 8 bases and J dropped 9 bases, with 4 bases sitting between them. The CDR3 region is CASSSQYF. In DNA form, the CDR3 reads TGTGCCAGCTCATCCCAGTACTTC.

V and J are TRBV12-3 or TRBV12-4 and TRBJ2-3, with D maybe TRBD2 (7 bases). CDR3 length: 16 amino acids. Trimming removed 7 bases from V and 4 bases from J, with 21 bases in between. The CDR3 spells CASTLGGRGEADTQYF. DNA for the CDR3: TGTGCCAGCACCCTAGGGGGGAGGGGAGAGGCAGATACGCAGTATTTT.